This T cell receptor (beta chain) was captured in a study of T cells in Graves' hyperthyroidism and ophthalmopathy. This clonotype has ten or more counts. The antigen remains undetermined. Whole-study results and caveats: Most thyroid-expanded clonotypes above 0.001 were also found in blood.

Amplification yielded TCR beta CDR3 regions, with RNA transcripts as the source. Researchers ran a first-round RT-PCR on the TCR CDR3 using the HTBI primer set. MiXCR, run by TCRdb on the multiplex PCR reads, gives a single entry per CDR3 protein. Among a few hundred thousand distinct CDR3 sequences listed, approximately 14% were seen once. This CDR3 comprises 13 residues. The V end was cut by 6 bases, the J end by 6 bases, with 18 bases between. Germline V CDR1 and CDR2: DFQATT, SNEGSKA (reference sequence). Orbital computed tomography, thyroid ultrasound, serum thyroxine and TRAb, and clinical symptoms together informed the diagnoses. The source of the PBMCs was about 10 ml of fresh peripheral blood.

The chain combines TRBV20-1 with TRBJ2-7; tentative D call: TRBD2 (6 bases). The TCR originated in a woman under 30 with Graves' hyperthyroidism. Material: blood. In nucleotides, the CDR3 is TGCAGTGCCTTACAAACCGGGAGACTCGAGCAGTACTTC. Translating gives CSALQTGRLEQYF.